This T cell receptor (beta chain) was sequenced for a study of shared clonotypes between healthy human individuals. Profiling relied on immunoSEQ multiplex PCR, and the TCRdb table lists in-frame clones only, not all of them. Of about 1.5 million clones in the sample, roughly 97% were seen once. V was shortened by 6 bases and J by 5 bases, with 20 bases between the two germline ends. In germline, CDR1 is MGHRA, CDR2 YSYEKL. The CDR3 extends over 16 amino acids. This clonotype was obtained from a man in his thirties or forties in good health. This chain uses TRBV4-1 with TRBJ1-5; D might be TRBD1 (6 bases). Sequencing was done on a sample of naive CD4+ T cells sorted from blood. Documented subset: CD45RA+ positively selected. The CDR3 here is CASREGGGKRYQPQHF. DNA for the CDR3: TGCGCCAGCAGGGAAGGGGGAGGGAAAAGGTATCAGCCCCAGCATTTT.